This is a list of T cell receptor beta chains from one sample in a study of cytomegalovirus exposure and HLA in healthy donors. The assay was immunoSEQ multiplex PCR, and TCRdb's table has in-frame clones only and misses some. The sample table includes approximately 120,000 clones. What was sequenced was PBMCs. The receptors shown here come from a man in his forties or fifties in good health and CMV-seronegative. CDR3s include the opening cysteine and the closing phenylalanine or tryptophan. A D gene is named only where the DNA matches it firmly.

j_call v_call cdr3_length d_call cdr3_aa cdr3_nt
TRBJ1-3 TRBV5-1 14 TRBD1 CASSSGTGGNTIYF TGCGCCAGCAGCTCCGGGACAGGCGGAAACACCATATATTTT
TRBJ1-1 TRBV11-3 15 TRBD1 CASSARTGGSTEAFF TGTGCCAGCAGCGCTAGGACAGGGGGGAGCACTGAAGCTTTCTTT
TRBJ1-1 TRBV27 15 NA CASSIQGLKNTEAFF TGTGCCAGCAGTATACAGGGTTTGAAGAACACTGAAGCTTTCTTT
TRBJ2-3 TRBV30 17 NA CAWSPLGGGFGTDTQYF TGTGCCTGGAGTCCTCTAGGGGGGGGCTTTGGCACAGATACGCAGTATTTT
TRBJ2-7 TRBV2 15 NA CASSEEIAIIHEQYF TGTGCCAGCAGTGAAGAAATAGCTATAATCCACGAGCAGTACTTC
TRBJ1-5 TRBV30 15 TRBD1 CAWTITGGGNQPQHF TGTGCCTGGACTATCACAGGGGGCGGCAATCAGCCCCAGCATTTT
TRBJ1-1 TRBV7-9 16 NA CASSQRPRRINTEAFF TGTGCCAGCAGCCAGCGGCCCCGGAGAATCAACACTGAAGCTTTCTTT
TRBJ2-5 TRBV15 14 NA CATSRGDSFGEQYF TGTGCCACCAGCAGGGGGGACTCTTTCGGGGAGCAGTACTTC
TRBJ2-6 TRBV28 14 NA CASRTGSGANVLTF TGTGCCAGCAGAACAGGGTCTGGGGCCAACGTCCTGACTTTC
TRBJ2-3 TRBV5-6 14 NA CASSIARGTDTQYF TGTGCCAGCAGCATAGCCCGGGGGACAGATACGCAGTATTTT
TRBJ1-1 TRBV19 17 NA CASIGAWYGTFNTEAFF TGTGCCAGTATTGGGGCATGGTACGGGACTTTCAACACTGAAGCTTTCTTT
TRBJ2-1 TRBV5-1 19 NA CASSLARIPSGKGYNEQFF TGCGCCAGCAGCTTGGCCAGGATACCATCGGGGAAAGGCTACAATGAGCAGTTCTTC
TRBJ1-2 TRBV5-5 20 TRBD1 CASSLTPGQGAGKGIYGYTF TGTGCCAGCAGCTTAACTCCTGGACAGGGGGCGGGTAAAGGAATTTATGGCTACACCTTC
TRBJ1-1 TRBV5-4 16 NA CASSSGARVQGPEAFF TGTGCCAGCAGCTCGGGTGCCCGCGTCCAGGGCCCAGAAGCTTTCTTT
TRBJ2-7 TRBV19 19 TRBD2 CASSVSPNALAGGAYEQYF TGTGCCAGTAGCGTTTCCCCCAATGCATTAGCGGGAGGTGCCTACGAGCAGTACTTC
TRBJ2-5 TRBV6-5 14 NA CASRETPMMWTQYF TGTGCCAGCAGAGAAACCCCTATGATGTGGACCCAGTACTTC
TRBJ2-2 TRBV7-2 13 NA CASGRLSTGELFF TGTGCCAGCGGGAGGTTAAGCACCGGGGAGCTGTTTTTT
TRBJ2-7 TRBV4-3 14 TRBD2 CASSRGTSGYEQYF TGCGCCAGCAGCCGAGGGACTAGCGGGTACGAGCAGTACTTC
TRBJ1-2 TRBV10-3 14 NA CAISELRGANGYTF TGTGCCATCAGTGAGCTGCGGGGGGCGAATGGCTACACCTTC
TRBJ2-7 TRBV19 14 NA CASSIRGSSYEQYF TGTGCCAGTAGTATAAGGGGAAGCTCCTACGAGCAGTACTTC
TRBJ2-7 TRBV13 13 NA CASSLGRSYEQYF TGTGCCAGCAGCTTAGGCAGGTCCTACGAGCAGTACTTC
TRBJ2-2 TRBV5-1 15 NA CASSPEGLNTGELFF TGCGCCAGCAGCCCGGAGGGCCTGAACACCGGGGAGCTGTTTTTT
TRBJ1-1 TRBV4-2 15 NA CASSQGTAHNTEAFF TGTGCCAGCAGCCAAGGGACAGCACATAACACTGAAGCTTTCTTT
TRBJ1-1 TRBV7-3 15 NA CASSFAGPQGTEAFF TGTGCCAGCAGCTTCGCAGGGCCCCAGGGCACTGAAGCTTTCTTT
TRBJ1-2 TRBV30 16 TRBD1 CAWSVLETGDQYGYTF TGTGCCTGGAGTGTACTTGAGACAGGGGACCAGTATGGCTACACCTTC
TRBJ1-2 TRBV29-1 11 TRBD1 CSGGQERGYTF TGCAGCGGTGGACAGGAGCGGGGCTACACCTTC
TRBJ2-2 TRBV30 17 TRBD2 CAWSVTSGRVWTGELFF TGTGCCTGGAGTGTGACTAGCGGGAGGGTATGGACCGGGGAGCTGTTTTTT
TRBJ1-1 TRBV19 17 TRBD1 CASSIGGQGGMNTEAFF TGTGCCAGTAGTATTGGGGGACAGGGAGGAATGAACACTGAAGCTTTCTTT
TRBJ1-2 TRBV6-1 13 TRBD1 CGSRGPPALSYTF TGTGGTTCAAGGGGGCCGCCGGCGTTAAGCTACACCTTC
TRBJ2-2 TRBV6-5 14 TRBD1 CASRSDRVPGELFF TGTGCCAGCAGGTCCGACAGGGTCCCCGGGGAGCTGTTTTTT
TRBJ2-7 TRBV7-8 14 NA CASRRSGHTYEQYF TGTGCCAGCAGACGTAGCGGACATACCTACGAGCAGTACTTC
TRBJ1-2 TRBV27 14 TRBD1 CASSSDRVGYGYTF TGTGCCAGCAGTTCCGACAGGGTAGGCTATGGCTACACCTTC
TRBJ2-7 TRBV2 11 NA CASRVVGEQYF TGTGCCAGCAGGGTAGTCGGCGAGCAGTACTTC
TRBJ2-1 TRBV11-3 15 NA CASSLEGARDNEQFF TGTGCCAGCAGCTTAGAAGGGGCCCGGGACAATGAGCAGTTCTTC
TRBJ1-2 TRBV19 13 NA CASSIPGLYGYTF TGTGCCAGTAGTATTCCAGGGCTCTATGGCTACACCTTC
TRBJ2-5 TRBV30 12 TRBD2 CAWTRTSGDQYF TGTGCCTGGACTAGGACTAGTGGCGACCAGTACTTC
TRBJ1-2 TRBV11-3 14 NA CASSGEGQRYGYTF TGTGCCAGCAGCGGTGAAGGACAGAGGTATGGCTACACCTTC
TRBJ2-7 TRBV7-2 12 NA CASSPPVYEQYF TGTGCCAGCAGCCCCCCGGTCTACGAGCAGTACTTC
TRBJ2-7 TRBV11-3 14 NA CASSFMGASYEQYF TGTGCCAGCAGCTTTATGGGAGCGAGCTACGAGCAGTACTTC
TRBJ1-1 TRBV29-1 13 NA CSGLDGLNTEAFF TGCAGCGGGCTAGACGGCCTGAACACTGAAGCTTTCTTT
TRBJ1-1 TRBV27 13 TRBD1 CASSPRQGSEAFF TGTGCCAGCAGTCCAAGACAGGGATCTGAAGCTTTCTTT
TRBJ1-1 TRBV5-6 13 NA CASSWGVDTEAFF TGTGCCAGCAGCTGGGGAGTGGACACTGAAGCTTTCTTT
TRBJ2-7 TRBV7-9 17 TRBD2 CASSLGSSGGSFYEQYF TGTGCCAGCAGCTTAGGTTCTAGCGGGGGTAGTTTCTACGAGCAGTACTTC
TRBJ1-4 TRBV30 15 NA CAWSVGGGRQEKLFF TGTGCCTGGAGTGTAGGGGGGGGACGTCAGGAAAAACTGTTTTTT
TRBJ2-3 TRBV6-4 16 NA CASSDSTGGGTDTQYF TGTGCCAGCAGTGACTCGACAGGCGGCGGCACAGATACGCAGTATTTT
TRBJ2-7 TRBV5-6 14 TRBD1 CASSFGTGVGEQYF TGTGCCAGCAGCTTTGGGACAGGGGTCGGGGAGCAGTACTTC
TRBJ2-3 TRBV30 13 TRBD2 CASLAGGGDTQYF TGTGCCTCGCTAGCGGGAGGGGGAGATACGCAGTATTTT
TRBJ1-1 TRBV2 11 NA CASSEGREGFF TGTGCCAGCAGTGAAGGCAGGGAGGGTTTCTTT
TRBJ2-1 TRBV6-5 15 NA CASSYSPMDSNEQFF TGTGCCAGCAGTTACTCCCCAATGGACTCCAATGAGCAGTTCTTC
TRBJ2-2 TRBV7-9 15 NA CASSRALARTGELFF TGTGCCAGCAGCCGAGCCTTAGCTCGCACCGGGGAGCTGTTTTTT
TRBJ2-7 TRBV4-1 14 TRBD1 CASSPFGQGYEQYF TGCGCCAGCAGCCCCTTCGGACAGGGCTACGAGCAGTACTTC
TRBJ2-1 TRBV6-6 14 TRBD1 CASSYGQGVTEQFF TGTGCCAGCAGTTACGGGCAGGGGGTCACTGAGCAGTTCTTC
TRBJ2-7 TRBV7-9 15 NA CASSLFQTSSYEQYF TGTGCCAGCAGCTTATTCCAAACATCCTCCTACGAGCAGTACTTC
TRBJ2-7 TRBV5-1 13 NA CASSPDSGREQYF TGCGCCAGCAGCCCGGACAGCGGCAGGGAGCAGTACTTC
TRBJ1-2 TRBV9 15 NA CASSFGRAQGGGYTF TGTGCCAGCAGCTTCGGACGGGCTCAAGGGGGTGGCTACACCTTC
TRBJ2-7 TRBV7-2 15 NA CASSFQRGSPYEQYF TGTGCCAGCAGCTTCCAGCGAGGGAGCCCCTACGAGCAGTACTTC
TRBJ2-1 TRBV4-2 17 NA CASSTSSAPVSYNEQFF TGTGCCAGCAGCACATCTAGCGCCCCTGTCTCCTACAATGAGCAGTTCTTC
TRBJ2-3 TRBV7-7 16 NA CASSLGLGSGTDTQYF TGTGCTAGCAGCTTAGGTCTAGGTAGCGGCACAGATACGCAGTATTTT
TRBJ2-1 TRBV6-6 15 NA CASTDYFGHFNEQFF TGTGCCAGCACCGACTACTTTGGCCACTTCAATGAGCAGTTCTTC